This T cell receptor (beta chain) was sequenced during a study of control samples from healthy donors and cancer patients (dated by TCRdb to 2020 to 2021). Library construction relied on the immunoSEQ multiplex PCR assay. This immuneACCESS table, as held by TCRdb, lists in-frame sequences with V and J called but not all clones. Of the missing ones, under half trace to an unresolved V gene in checked studies; the others have no known cause. The sample table contains about 100,000 clones; only one count was recorded for roughly nine tenths of them. Clones ranked in the top ten supply 15% to 20% of the sample. As regards this clone: No cognate antigen has been identified for it. The sample holds no much larger clone one base away, and base qualities are not on file.

From cysteine to valine, the CDR3 is 15 amino acids long. Only CDR3 DNA remains: 45 bases, in frame from the first base. The germline V gene yields MNHEY for CDR1 and SVGAGI for CDR2. V ends up 8 bases short and J 2 bases short, with an unmatched junction base count of 7. This clonotype originated in a woman aged 50 to 60 in good health. Sequenced material: blood. The rearrangement combines TRBV6-5 with TRBJ2-7, with 12 central nucleotides matching TRBD2. The DNA is as follows: TGTGCCAGCCGCCCGGGACTAGCGGGTCCCTACGAGCAGTACGTC. It translates as CASRPGLAGPYEQYV.